This T cell receptor beta chain was recovered during a study of TIL therapy for anti-PD-1-resistant metastatic lung cancer. The time point: pre-treatment sample, taken before nivolumab and TIL therapy. The CDR3 is 16 amino acids. V shed 0 bases and J shed 5 bases, with 17 bases lying between them. Per germline, CDR1 SGDLS and CDR2 YYNGEE. The libraries were made with immunoSEQ v3. Sequencing used immunoSEQ multiplex PCR; TCRdb keeps in-frame clones, though not all of them. This sample has under 55,000 clones, with roughly 85% found just once. The chain employs TRBV9 and TRBJ1-2; possible D gene TRBD1, 5 bases. This TCR derives from a woman aged 25-80 years with non-small cell lung cancer. The source was blood, collected at baseline. In DNA form, the CDR3 reads TGTGCCAGCAGCGTAGCCGCCGGGGCAAAGGGGTATGGCTACACCTTC. Its translation: CASSVAAGAKGYGYTF.